The 18 T cell receptor beta chains reported below all come from one sample, sequenced in a study of T cells in Graves' hyperthyroidism and ophthalmopathy. Researchers took RNA transcripts and amplified the TCR beta CDR3 regions from them. HTBI primers were employed in a first-round RT-PCR of the TCR CDR3. TCRdb ran MiXCR on the multiplex PCR reads and lists one entry per CDR3 protein. The top ten hold less than 8.5% of the sample, which has about 640,000 distinct CDR3 sequences, roughly 46% seen once. Sample: peripheral blood or thyroid tissue (not recorded which). These receptors all come from an adult man with Graves' disease, either hyperthyroidism or ophthalmopathy (not recorded which).

The genes are TRBV12-3 or TRBV12-4 and TRBJ2-7; 9 nucleotides agree with TRBD1. CDR3 length: 14 residues. The ends lost 7 bases at V and 5 bases at J; junction bases unmatched: 9. CDR3 in DNA: TGTGCCAGCACTCCCCGGGACAGGGACGACGAGCAGTACTTC. Its translation: CASTPRDRDDEQYF.

The rearrangement joins TRBV24-1 to TRBJ1-5, with D tentatively TRBD1 (6 bases). The germline V gene has CDR1 KGHDR and CDR2 SFDVKD. The CDR3 totals 16 residues. Trimming stripped 11 bases from V and 4 bases from J, with 23 bases between. The CDR3 nucleotides read TGTGCCAGCAGCTTGTGGCAGGGGATTGTTAATCAGCCCCAGCATTTT. It encodes CASSLWQGIVNQPQHF.

This rearrangement joins TRBV15 to TRBJ2-6, with D uncertain. The CDR3 sequence is 15 residues long. Germline values: CDR1 LNHNV, CDR2 YYDKDF (reference sequence). V lost 3 bases and J lost 0, with 6 bases in between. The CDR3 DNA sequence: TGTGCCACCAGCAGGGGCAACTCTGGGGCCAACGTCCTGACTTTC. Translating it yields CATSRGNSGANVLTF.

On this clonotype itself: One end of the junction fails to match germline, which may point to a read error. The chain has TRBV2 and TRBJ2-2, with D hard to call. The germline gives CDR1 SNHLY, CDR2 FYNNEI. The CDR3 is 12 amino acids. CDR3 in amino acids: CASSLTTEELFF. CDR3 bases: TGTGCCAGCAGTCTCACAACCGAGGAGCTGTTTTTT.

The V gene is TRBV2, the J gene TRBJ1-1; perhaps TRBD1 as D (5 bases). Trimming cost V 7 bases and J 5 bases, with 17 bases left between them. The germline V gene has CDR1 SNHLY and CDR2 FYNNEI. CDR3 length: 14 residues. In nucleotides, the CDR3 is TGTGCCAGCACCCCCTCGGGGGTCCAGACTGAAGCTTTCTTT. It codes for CASTPSGVQTEAFF.

This rearrangement joins TRBV25-1 to TRBJ1-2, with TRBD1 identical over 10 bases. The V segment lost 4 bases and the J segment 1 base; nucleotides outside the gene matches: 9. The CDR3 extends over 17 amino acids. Germline CDR1 reads MGHDK; CDR2 reads SYGVNS. The CDR3 nucleotides are TGTGCCAGCAGTGTACGAGTGGGACAGGGGCTTAACTATGGCTACACCTTC. It specifies CASSVRVGQGLNYGYTF.

This clonotype was observed a handful of times. The CDR3 nucleotides are TGCAGTGCTAGTAGCGGGAGCCGATTGAGCTCCTACGAGCAGTACTTC. It is translated as CSASSGSRLSSYEQYF. The genes are TRBV20-1 and TRBJ2-7, with 9 bases aligning to TRBD2. The germline gives CDR1 DFQATT, CDR2 SNEGSKA (reference sequence). This CDR3 has 16 residues. V shed 3 bases, J shed 0 bases, and the junction held 9 bases outside the gene matches.

This clonotype was counted at least ten times. CDR3 coding DNA: TGTGCCACCACCGAGGACAGTAACACTGAAGCTTTCTTT. This sequence encodes CATTEDSNTEAFF. The V gene is TRBV2, the J gene TRBJ1-1; D might be TRBD1 (6 bases). Between the trimmed V and J ends, which lost 10 bases and 2 bases, there was a span of 14 bases. CDR3 size: 13 residues. CDR1 and CDR2 (germline): SNHLY, FYNNEI.

Many counts were recorded for this clonotype. The CDR3 nucleotides are TGTGCCAGCAGTGGTGGCGTTCAGGGAACAACTAATGAAAAACTGTTTTTT. It encodes CASSGGVQGTTNEKLFF. The rearrangement joins TRBV2 to TRBJ1-4; D perhaps matches TRBD1 (5 bases). Per germline, CDR1 SNHLY and CDR2 FYNNEI. CDR3 length: 17 amino acids. The V end was cut by 4 bases, the J end by 0 bases, with 15 bases between. Full variable domain (remainder filled in from reference TRBV2 and TRBJ1-4): EPEVTQTPSHQVTQMGQEVILRCVPISNHLYFYWYRQILGQKVEFLVSFYNNEISEKSEIFDDQFSVERPDGSNFTLKIRSTKLEDSAMYFCASSGGVQGTTNEKLFFGSGTQLSVL.

The chain joins TRBV7-2 to TRBJ1-4; tentatively, D is TRBD1 (6 bases). CDR3 length equals 17 residues. V shed 5 bases and J shed 0 bases, with 16 bases lying between them. Per germline, CDR1 SGHTA and CDR2 FQGNSA. The CDR3 bases are TGTGCCAGCAGCCATGGAAGGGGGAGGGCAACTAATGAAAAACTGTTTTTT. It codes for CASSHGRGRATNEKLFF.

The sample holds a few counts of this clonotype. This is likely a read error, given that the CDR3 carries no conserved phenylalanine or tryptophan at its end. The limits of the CDR3 on the DNA are not certain, so only TCRdb's listed CDR3 is given. The chain joins TRBV10-3 to TRBJ2-7; no check of the table's D call, TRBD1, against the DNA was made. Germline-derived CDR1 and CDR2 are ENHRY and SYGVKD. The CDR3 region is 12 residues in length, termini included. Here the CDR3 reads CASQQGAGWLRI.

V is TRBV7-9 and J is TRBJ2-2; a possible D gene is TRBD2 (5 bases). Per the germline V gene, CDR1 is SEHNR and CDR2 is FQNEAQ (reference sequence). V shed 1 base and J shed 0 bases, with 12 bases lying between them. This CDR3 spans 17 amino acids. CDR3 loop: CASSLGRRRPNTGELFF. The CDR3 region has the DNA TGTGCCAGCAGCTTAGGCAGGAGGAGACCGAACACCGGGGAGCTGTTTTTT.

The V gene is TRBV5-1, the J gene TRBJ1-2; no definite D call. Deletions cut 0 bases from V and 2 bases from J, with 8 bases between. Germline V CDR1 and CDR2: SGHRS, YFSETQ. The CDR3 extends over 14 amino acids. This CDR3 is CASSLAPDNYGYTF. Written as DNA, the CDR3 is TGCGCCAGCAGCTTGGCCCCAGACAACTATGGCTACACCTTC.

This clonotype appeared once. This clone may be a read error of a much larger clone one base away. The rearrangement uses TRBV7-2 and TRBJ2-2, with D possibly being TRBD1 or TRBD2 (5 bases each). The germline gives CDR1 SGHTA, CDR2 FQGNSA. The CDR3 runs 15 residues. The CDR3 reads CASSLVPGRTGELLF. CDR3 nucleotide sequence: TGTGCCAGCAGCTTAGTGCCAGGGCGAACCGGGGAGCTGCTTTTT. The full variable domain, rest sourced from reference TRBV7-2 and TRBJ2-2, is GAGVSQSPSNKVTEKGKDVELRCDPISGHTALYWYRQSLGQGLEFLIYFQGNSAPDKSGLPSDRFSAERTGGSVSTLTIQRTQQEDSAVYLCASSLVPGRTGELLFGEGSRLTVL.

CDR3 sequence: CASSTTGIHETQYF. Written as DNA, the CDR3 is TGTGCCAGCAGCACAACAGGGATCCACGAGACCCAGTACTTC. The chain joins TRBV7-6 to TRBJ2-5; tentatively, D is TRBD1 (6 bases). The CDR3 has 14 amino acids. V was clipped by 5 bases and J by 5 bases, with 15 bases between them. Germline loops: CDR1 SGHVS, CDR2 FNYEAQ. The entire variable domain, with the rest obtained from reference TRBV7-6 and TRBJ2-5, is as follows: GAGVSQSPRYKVTKRGQDVALRCDPISGHVSLYWYRQALGQGPEFLTYFNYEAQQDKSGLPNDRFSAERPEGSISTLTIQRTEQRDSAMYRCASSTTGIHETQYFGPGTRLLVL.

This clonotype has only a few counts. The chain has TRBV6-5 and TRBJ2-7, with D hard to call. V was cut by 7 bases and J by 0 bases, with 13 bases left in between. The CDR3 consists of 14 residues. Germline loops: CDR1 MNHEY, CDR2 SVGAGI. CDR3 in amino acids: CASIEDRGSYEQYF. CDR3 DNA: TGTGCCAGCATCGAGGACCGCGGCTCCTACGAGCAGTACTTC.

This clonotype was seen many times. The J gene is TRBJ1-6, the V gene TRBV2; 7 nucleotides match TRBD1. The germline V gene has CDR1 SNHLY and CDR2 FYNNEI. Trimming cost V 1 base and J 9 bases; bases outside gene matches: 6. The CDR3 has 15 amino acids. CDR3 sequence (DNA): TGTGCCAGCAGTGAAGTTAGGACAGGCAGTTCACCCCTCCACTTT. Amino acids: CASSEVRTGSSPLHF.

This clonotype was observed at least ten times. The chain employs TRBV7-9 and TRBJ2-7; 7 bases fit TRBD1. Trimming cost V 1 base and J 2 bases; bases outside gene matches: 5. CDR3 length: 15 residues. CDR1 and CDR2 (germline): SEHNR, FQNEAQ (reference sequence). DNA for the CDR3: TGTGCCAGCAGCTTAGGACAGGGCAACGCCTACGAGCAGTACTTC. Its translation: CASSLGQGNAYEQYF.